This TCR beta chain was observed in a study of technical replicates of blood from a handful of donors. The CDR3 spans 16 residues. V lost 5 bases, J lost 5 bases, and 19 bases lay in between. From germline, CDR1 is LNHDA and CDR2 SQIVND (reference sequence). The method was immunoSEQ multiplex PCR; TCRdb's version includes in-frame clones alone and lacks a portion of them. The sample yields 95,000 to 100,000 clones, roughly 95% seen once. The sample consisted of T cells isolated from PBMCs. The chain combines TRBV19 with TRBJ1-3; D not resolved. The sequence was obtained from a human donor in good health. Written as DNA, the CDR3 is TGTGCCAGTAGTTCCCGTGCAGTAGCTGCCCGAAACACCATATATTTT. It is translated as CASSSRAVAARNTIYF. Combining the CDR3 with reference TRBV19 and TRBJ1-3 gives the whole variable domain DGGITQSPKYLFRKEGQNVTLSCEQNLNHDAMYWYRQDPGQGLRLIYYSQIVNDFQKGDIAEGYSVSREKKESFPLTVTSAQKNPTAFYLCASSSRAVAARNTIYFGEGSWLTVV.